These 5 T cell receptor beta chains originate from one sample sequenced in a study of blood T cell repertoires in COVID-19. Produced via immunoSEQ multiplex PCR; TCRdb's table is partial and in-frame only. The sample holds 300,000 to 450,000 clones, roughly 90% seen once. Source material: PBMCs or T cells enriched from blood (not recorded which). These receptors all stem from a woman aged 25 to 45 who had been exposed to COVID-19.

Remarks on this clone: Its ends do not fully match the called genes, so a read error is possible. The V and J genes are TRBV7-7 and TRBJ2-1, with 8 bases lining up with TRBD2. The CDR3 loop spans 15 amino acids. Germline V gene data show CDR1 as SSHAT and CDR2 as FNYEAQ (reference sequence). The CDR3 bases are TGTGCTAGCAGCTTAGGTCTGGCGGGAGGAAATGAGCAGTTCTTC. It translates to CASSLGLAGGNEQFF.

The genes are TRBV7-3 and TRBJ2-5; the D gene is possibly TRBD1 (6 bases). CDR1 SGHTA and CDR2 FQGTGA come from the germline V gene. V was trimmed by 0 bases and J by 5 bases, leaving 7 bases between them. The CDR3 length is 13 residues. This CDR3 is CASSLTRGETQYF. The CDR3 nucleotides are TGTGCCAGCAGCTTAACAAGGGGGGAGACCCAGTACTTC.

This sequence joins TRBV7-2 and TRBJ1-1; no clear D. Trimming stripped 6 bases from V and 6 bases from J, with 8 bases between. Germline V gives CDR1 SGHTA, CDR2 FQGNSA. CDR3 length equals 11 residues. The chain's CDR3 is CASRRVAEAFF. CDR3 nucleotide sequence: TGTGCCAGCAGGCGAGTAGCTGAAGCTTTCTTT.

This clone appeared once. The chain joins TRBV7-9 to TRBJ2-5; D is undetermined. The CDR3 extends over 13 amino acids. V was pared by 5 bases and J by 0 bases, with 7 bases between. Germline CDR1 SEHNR, CDR2 FQNEAQ (reference sequence). In DNA form, the CDR3 reads TGTGCCAGCAGCCGCGGATACCAAGAGACCCAGTACTTC. It specifies CASSRGYQETQYF.

This rearrangement joins TRBV5-1 to TRBJ1-1; TRBD1 aligns across 8 bases. Germline lookup yields CDR1 SGHRS and CDR2 YFSETQ. The CDR3 totals 13 residues. After removal of 4 bases from V and 5 bases from J, the junction contained 4 bases not matched to a gene. For the CDR3, the DNA is TGCGCCAGCAGCGTGACAGGGGAAACTGAAGCTTTCTTT. It yields the protein CASSVTGETEAFF.